A selection of T cell receptor beta chains follows, all from one sample in a study of blood T cell repertoires in COVID-19. Profiling relied on immunoSEQ multiplex PCR, and the TCRdb table lists in-frame clones only, not all of them. This table has 100,000 or so clones, 80% to 85% appearing once. Sequenced material: peripheral blood. These receptors came from a woman older than 75 with acute or convalescent COVID-19. Both conserved end residues are part of each CDR3. Each record gives: J gene, clone size, D gene, V gene, CDR3 length, CDR3 DNA, CDR3 protein. A D gene is named only where the DNA matches it firmly. Part of the rows lack a size; the others show once, few, many or a class for expanded clones.

J gene: TRBJ2-7
clone size: .
D gene: TRBD1
V gene: TRBV7-2
CDR3 length: 14
CDR3 DNA: TGTGCCAGCAGCTTGGGCAGGGGGCGACACGAGCAGTACTTC
CDR3 protein: CASSLGRGRHEQYF

J gene: TRBJ1-5
clone size: .
D gene: TRBD1
V gene: TRBV18
CDR3 length: 15
CDR3 DNA: TGTGCCAGCTCACCCGGGACAGTCCCTAATCAGCCCCAGCATTTT
CDR3 protein: CASSPGTVPNQPQHF

J gene: TRBJ2-2
clone size: .
D gene: .
V gene: TRBV5-1
CDR3 length: 14
CDR3 DNA: TGCGCCAGCAGCTTGGTTGGACACGCCGGGGAGCTGTTTTTT
CDR3 protein: CASSLVGHAGELFF

J gene: TRBJ2-5
clone size: .
D gene: .
V gene: TRBV7-9
CDR3 length: 14
CDR3 DNA: TGTGCCAGCAGCTATCGTGAGGGAGTGGAGACCCAGTACTTC
CDR3 protein: CASSYREGVETQYF

J gene: TRBJ2-1
clone size: .
D gene: TRBD1
V gene: TRBV24-1
CDR3 length: 14
CDR3 DNA: TGTGCCACCAGTGATACCTACAGGGGCAATGAGCAGTTCTTC
CDR3 protein: CATSDTYRGNEQFF

J gene: TRBJ2-5
clone size: .
D gene: .
V gene: TRBV19
CDR3 length: 16
CDR3 DNA: TGTGCCAGTAGTATAGGGGCCAGGGGGGATCGGGAGACCCAGTACTTC
CDR3 protein: CASSIGARGDRETQYF

J gene: TRBJ2-2
clone size: .
D gene: .
V gene: TRBV27
CDR3 length: 14
CDR3 DNA: TGTGCCAGCAGTTTTTGGCAGAGGGGGGGGGAGCTGTTTTTT
CDR3 protein: CASSFWQRGGELFF

J gene: TRBJ1-1
clone size: .
D gene: .
V gene: TRBV5-4
CDR3 length: 15
CDR3 DNA: TGTGCCAGCAGAATCGGAGTCTCCATGAACACTGAAGCTTTCTTT
CDR3 protein: CASRIGVSMNTEAFF

J gene: TRBJ2-2
clone size: .
D gene: .
V gene: TRBV6-5
CDR3 length: 13
CDR3 DNA: TGTGCCAGCAGGAGATCGAACACCGGGGAGCTGTTTTTT
CDR3 protein: CASRRSNTGELFF

J gene: TRBJ1-2
clone size: .
D gene: .
V gene: TRBV6-1
CDR3 length: 13
CDR3 DNA: TGTGCCAGCAGTGAAGTCCCAGGGAATGGCTACACCTTC
CDR3 protein: CASSEVPGNGYTF

J gene: TRBJ2-5
clone size: .
D gene: .
V gene: TRBV20-1
CDR3 length: 12
CDR3 DNA: TGCAGTGCTAGTCACGGGTTGGAGACCCAGTACTTC
CDR3 protein: CSASHGLETQYF

J gene: TRBJ1-2
clone size: .
D gene: TRBD1
V gene: TRBV6-5
CDR3 length: 15
CDR3 DNA: TGTGCCAGCAGCCCCGGGACAGGGGCCCCCTATGGCTACACCTTC
CDR3 protein: CASSPGTGAPYGYTF

J gene: TRBJ2-1
clone size: .
D gene: TRBD2
V gene: TRBV7-8
CDR3 length: 18
CDR3 DNA: TGTGCCAGCAGCTTAGTCGGGCTAGCGGAACTCTCCTACAATGAGCAGTTCTTC
CDR3 protein: CASSLVGLAELSYNEQFF

J gene: TRBJ1-2
clone size: .
D gene: .
V gene: TRBV6-5
CDR3 length: 15
CDR3 DNA: TGTGCCAGCAGTTCAGACACCCTCAAGGACTATGGCTACACCTTC
CDR3 protein: CASSSDTLKDYGYTF

J gene: TRBJ1-5
clone size: few
D gene: .
V gene: TRBV4-1
CDR3 length: 14
CDR3 DNA: TGCGCCAGCAGCCAACCGGGGAGCAATCAGCCCCAGCATTTT
CDR3 protein: CASSQPGSNQPQHF

J gene: TRBJ2-7
clone size: .
D gene: .
V gene: TRBV28
CDR3 length: 16
CDR3 DNA: TGTGCCAGCAGTACCCGGCAGGGCGGTAGAGGCTACGAGCAGTACTTC
CDR3 protein: CASSTRQGGRGYEQYF

J gene: TRBJ2-1
clone size: .
D gene: TRBD2
V gene: TRBV14
CDR3 length: 16
CDR3 DNA: TGTGCCAGCAGTCGACTAGCGGGAGTTCGGTACAATGAGCAGTTCTTC
CDR3 protein: CASSRLAGVRYNEQFF

J gene: TRBJ2-1
clone size: .
D gene: TRBD1
V gene: TRBV27
CDR3 length: 12
CDR3 DNA: TGTGCCAGCAGTTCGGGACAGCGTTTTCTGTTCTTC
CDR3 protein: CASSSGQRFLFF

J gene: TRBJ2-1
clone size: .
D gene: TRBD2
V gene: TRBV14
CDR3 length: 15
CDR3 DNA: TGTGCCAGCAGCCAAGAAGCGGGAGGCTACAATGAGCAGTTCTTC
CDR3 protein: CASSQEAGGYNEQFF

J gene: TRBJ1-5
clone size: .
D gene: TRBD1
V gene: TRBV2
CDR3 length: 13
CDR3 DNA: TGTGCCAGCAGTGGAACAGGGGACCAGCCCCAGCATTTT
CDR3 protein: CASSGTGDQPQHF

J gene: TRBJ1-1
clone size: .
D gene: .
V gene: TRBV6-5
CDR3 length: 14
CDR3 DNA: TGTGCCAGCACCCTCAGGGGTATGAACACTGAAGCTTTCTTT
CDR3 protein: CASTLRGMNTEAFF

J gene: TRBJ2-1
clone size: .
D gene: .
V gene: TRBV5-1
CDR3 length: 15
CDR3 DNA: TGCGCCAGTGTCGGCGGGCAGTCGGCGTACGATGAGCAGTTCTTC
CDR3 protein: CASVGGQSAYDEQFF

J gene: TRBJ1-4
clone size: .
D gene: TRBD1
V gene: TRBV18
CDR3 length: 15
CDR3 DNA: TGTGCCAGCTCACCACCGGGACAGTCCAATGAAAAACTGTTTTTT
CDR3 protein: CASSPPGQSNEKLFF

J gene: TRBJ2-1
clone size: .
D gene: .
V gene: TRBV14
CDR3 length: 15
CDR3 DNA: TGTGCCAGCAGCCAAGTTGGAGGTGGTGAAAATGAGCAGTTCTTC
CDR3 protein: CASSQVGGGENEQFF

J gene: TRBJ2-2
clone size: .
D gene: TRBD1
V gene: TRBV5-4
CDR3 length: 14
CDR3 DNA: TGTGCCAGCAGCCCCCGGGACAGTACCGGGGAGCTGTTTTTT
CDR3 protein: CASSPRDSTGELFF

J gene: TRBJ1-2
clone size: .
D gene: .
V gene: TRBV6-5
CDR3 length: 13
CDR3 DNA: TGTGCCAGCAGTTCCAACTTTAGGAGAGGCTACACCTTC
CDR3 protein: CASSSNFRRGYTF

J gene: TRBJ1-6
clone size: .
D gene: TRBD1
V gene: TRBV5-4
CDR3 length: 14
CDR3 DNA: TGTGCCAGCACCGGACAGGCGAAAAATTCACCCCTCCACTTT
CDR3 protein: CASTGQAKNSPLHF

J gene: TRBJ1-6
clone size: .
D gene: .
V gene: TRBV6-6
CDR3 length: 15
CDR3 DNA: TGTGCCAGCAGTTACTACAACAGGCCCGATTCACCCCTCCACTTT
CDR3 protein: CASSYYNRPDSPLHF

J gene: TRBJ2-7
clone size: .
D gene: TRBD1
V gene: TRBV5-1
CDR3 length: 15
CDR3 DNA: TGCGCCAGCAGCCCGGGACAGGGGATTACCTACGAGCAGTACTTC
CDR3 protein: CASSPGQGITYEQYF

J gene: TRBJ1-4
clone size: .
D gene: TRBD1
V gene: TRBV9
CDR3 length: 14
CDR3 DNA: TGTGCCAGCAGCCGCGGACAGGGAAGGGAAAAACTGTTTTTT
CDR3 protein: CASSRGQGREKLFF

J gene: TRBJ2-2
clone size: .
D gene: TRBD2
V gene: TRBV3-1/TRBV3-2
CDR3 length: 16
CDR3 DNA: TGTGCCAGCAGCCAGAATGCCCTTAGCGGGAGCAGGGAGCTGTTTTTT
CDR3 protein: CASSQNALSGSRELFF

J gene: TRBJ1-1
clone size: .
D gene: TRBD1
V gene: TRBV2
CDR3 length: 14
CDR3 DNA: TGTGCCAGCTTAGCCGGGACAGCGAACACTGAAGCTTTCTTT
CDR3 protein: CASLAGTANTEAFF

J gene: TRBJ2-2
clone size: .
D gene: TRBD2
V gene: TRBV19
CDR3 length: 18
CDR3 DNA: TGTGCCAGTAGTCCCAGGACTAGCGGGAGGGTGTGGACCGGGGAGCTGTTTTTT
CDR3 protein: CASSPRTSGRVWTGELFF

J gene: TRBJ2-5
clone size: .
D gene: TRBD2
V gene: TRBV15
CDR3 length: 17
CDR3 DNA: TGTGCCACCAGCAGAGATGCTGGACGAACGGGGGGAGAGACCCAGTACTTC
CDR3 protein: CATSRDAGRTGGETQYF

J gene: TRBJ2-1
clone size: few
D gene: .
V gene: TRBV7-7
CDR3 length: 15
CDR3 DNA: TGTGCCAGCAGCCTCCGGAGGGCGTCCTACAATGAGCAGTTCTTC
CDR3 protein: CASSLRRASYNEQFF